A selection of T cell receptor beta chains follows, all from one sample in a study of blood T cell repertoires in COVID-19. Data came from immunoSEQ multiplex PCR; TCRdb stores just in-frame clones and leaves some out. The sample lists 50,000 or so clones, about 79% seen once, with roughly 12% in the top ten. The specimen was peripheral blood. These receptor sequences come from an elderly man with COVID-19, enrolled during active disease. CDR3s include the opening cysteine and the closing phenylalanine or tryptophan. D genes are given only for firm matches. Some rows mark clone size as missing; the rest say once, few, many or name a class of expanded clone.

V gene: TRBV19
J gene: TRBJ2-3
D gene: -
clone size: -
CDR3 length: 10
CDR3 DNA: TGTGCCAGTCGAGCGGATACGCAGTATTTT
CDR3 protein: CASRADTQYF

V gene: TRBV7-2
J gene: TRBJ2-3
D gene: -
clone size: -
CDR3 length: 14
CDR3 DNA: TGTGCCAGCAGCTTAGGAGCGGATGGCGATACGCAGTATTTT
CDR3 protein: CASSLGADGDTQYF

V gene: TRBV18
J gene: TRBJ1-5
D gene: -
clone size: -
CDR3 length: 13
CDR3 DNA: TGTGCCAGCTCACTAAGGGGTGATCAGCCCCAGCATTTT
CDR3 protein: CASSLRGDQPQHF

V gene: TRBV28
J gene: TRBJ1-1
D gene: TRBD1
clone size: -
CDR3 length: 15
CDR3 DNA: TGTGCCAGCAGTTCAACAGGGGGAGAGAACACTGAAGCTTTCTTT
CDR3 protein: CASSSTGGENTEAFF

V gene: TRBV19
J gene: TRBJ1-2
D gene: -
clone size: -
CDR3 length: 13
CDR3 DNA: TGTGCCAGTAGTATAGGGGCAGCTTATGGCTACACCTTC
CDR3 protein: CASSIGAAYGYTF

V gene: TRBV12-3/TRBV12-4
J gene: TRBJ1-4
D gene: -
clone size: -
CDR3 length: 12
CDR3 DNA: TGTGCCAGCAGCTGGCAACAGGAGAAACTGTTTTTT
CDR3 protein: CASSWQQEKLFF

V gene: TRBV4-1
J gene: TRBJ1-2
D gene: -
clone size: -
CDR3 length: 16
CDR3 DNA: TGCGCCAGCAGCCAAGATCGGCAGGGACTCCTCTATGGCTACACCTTC
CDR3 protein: CASSQDRQGLLYGYTF

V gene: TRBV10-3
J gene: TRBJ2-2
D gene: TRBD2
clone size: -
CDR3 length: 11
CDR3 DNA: TGTGCCACCAGTGAGGGGAGGGCGACTTTTTTT
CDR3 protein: CATSEGRATFF

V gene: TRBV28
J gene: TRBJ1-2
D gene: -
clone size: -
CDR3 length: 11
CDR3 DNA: TGTGCCAGCAGCATGGGGCTAGGCTACACCTTC
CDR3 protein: CASSMGLGYTF

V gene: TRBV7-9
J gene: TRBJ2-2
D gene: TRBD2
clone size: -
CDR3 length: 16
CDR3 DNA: TGTGCCAGCAGTCAAGATCGGGGGGCGAACACCGGGGAGCTGTTTTTT
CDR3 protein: CASSQDRGANTGELFF

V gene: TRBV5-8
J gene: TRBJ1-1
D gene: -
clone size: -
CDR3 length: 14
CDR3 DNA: TGTGCCAGCAGTTTCCCGGGGAGGGACACTGAAGCTTTCTTT
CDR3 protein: CASSFPGRDTEAFF

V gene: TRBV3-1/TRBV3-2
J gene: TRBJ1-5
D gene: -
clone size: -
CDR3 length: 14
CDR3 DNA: TGTGCCAGCAGCCAGACGGCAGGGTATCAGCCCCAGCATTTT
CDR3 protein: CASSQTAGYQPQHF

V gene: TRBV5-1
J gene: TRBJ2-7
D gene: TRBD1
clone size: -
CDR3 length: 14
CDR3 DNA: TGCGCCAGCAGCAGTCGGACAGGGACCTACGAGCAGTACTTC
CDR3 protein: CASSSRTGTYEQYF

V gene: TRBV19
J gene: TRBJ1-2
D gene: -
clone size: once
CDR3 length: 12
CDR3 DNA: TGTGCCAGTAACAAGGGAGAATATGGCTACACCTTC
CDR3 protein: CASNKGEYGYTF

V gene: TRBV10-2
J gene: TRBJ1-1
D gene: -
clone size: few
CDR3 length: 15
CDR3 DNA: TGCGCCAGCAGCCTCGAAGGGGGACAGAACACTGAAGCTTTCTTT
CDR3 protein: CASSLEGGQNTEAFF

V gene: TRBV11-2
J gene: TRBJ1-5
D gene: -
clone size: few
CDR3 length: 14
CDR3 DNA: TGTGCCAGCAGTTTAGACAGTTCCCGCCAGCCCCAGCATTTT
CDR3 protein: CASSLDSSRQPQHF

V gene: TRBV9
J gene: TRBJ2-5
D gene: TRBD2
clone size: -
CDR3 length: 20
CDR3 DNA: TGTGCCAGCAGCGTAGATCCCTCCGGGACTAGCGGGAGTCGGCAAGAGACCCAGTACTTC
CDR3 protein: CASSVDPSGTSGSRQETQYF

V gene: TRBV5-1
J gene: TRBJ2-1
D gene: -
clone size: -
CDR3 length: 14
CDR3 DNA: TGCGCCAGCAGCTCGGGGTTCAACGACAATGAGCAGTTCTTC
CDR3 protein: CASSSGFNDNEQFF

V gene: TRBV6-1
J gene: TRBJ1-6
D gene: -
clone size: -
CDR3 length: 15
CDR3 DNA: TGTGCCAGCGCCACTATGAGCTCCTATAATTCACCCCTCCACTTT
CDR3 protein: CASATMSSYNSPLHF

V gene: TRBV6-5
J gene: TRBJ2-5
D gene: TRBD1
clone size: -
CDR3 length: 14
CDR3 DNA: TGTGCCAGCAGTTGGGGCAGGGGGCAAGAGACCCAGTACTTC
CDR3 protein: CASSWGRGQETQYF

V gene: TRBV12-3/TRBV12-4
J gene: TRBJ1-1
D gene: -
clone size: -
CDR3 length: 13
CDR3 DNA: TGTGCCAGCAGTTTGGTGCCCAAGCTGGAAGCTTTCTTT
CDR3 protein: CASSLVPKLEAFF

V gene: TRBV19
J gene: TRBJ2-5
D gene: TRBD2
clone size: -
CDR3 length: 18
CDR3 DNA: TGTGCCAGTAGTATAGTTGCTAGCGGGGGGACGAACCAAGAGACCCAGTACTTC
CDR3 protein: CASSIVASGGTNQETQYF

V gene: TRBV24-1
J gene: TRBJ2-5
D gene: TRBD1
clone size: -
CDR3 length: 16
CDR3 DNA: TGTGCCACCAGTGAACCCGGGACAGGGAGGGAGGAGACCCAGTACTTC
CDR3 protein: CATSEPGTGREETQYF

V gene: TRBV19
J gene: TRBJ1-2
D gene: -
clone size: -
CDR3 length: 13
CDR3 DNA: TGTGCCAGTAGTATTCAGGGCCCCTATGGCTACACCTTC
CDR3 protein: CASSIQGPYGYTF

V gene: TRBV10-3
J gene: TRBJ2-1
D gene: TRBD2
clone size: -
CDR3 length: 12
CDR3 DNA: TGTGCCATCAGCTCCCCTAGCGGCGAGCAGTTCTTC
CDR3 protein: CAISSPSGEQFF

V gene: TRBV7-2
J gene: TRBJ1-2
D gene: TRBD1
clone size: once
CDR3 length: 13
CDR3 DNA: TGTGCCAGCAGCGCGACAGGGGGCGGAGGCTACACCTTC
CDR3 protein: CASSATGGGGYTF

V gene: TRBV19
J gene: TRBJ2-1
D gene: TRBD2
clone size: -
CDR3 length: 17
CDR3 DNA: TGTGCCAGTAGTGAACGACTAGCGGGAATGGCCTACAATGAGCAGTTCTTC
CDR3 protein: CASSERLAGMAYNEQFF

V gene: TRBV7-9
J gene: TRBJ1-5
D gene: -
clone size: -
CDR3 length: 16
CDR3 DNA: TGTGCCAGCAGCTTCTCGGGACTGACAAGCAATCAGCCCCAGCATTTT
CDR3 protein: CASSFSGLTSNQPQHF

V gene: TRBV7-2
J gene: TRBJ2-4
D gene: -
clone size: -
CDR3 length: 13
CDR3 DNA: TGTGCCAGCAGTGAACAGGTCCAAAACATTCAGTACTTC
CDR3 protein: CASSEQVQNIQYF

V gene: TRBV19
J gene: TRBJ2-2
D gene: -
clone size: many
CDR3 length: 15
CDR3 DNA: TGTGCCAGTAGTATAGGGGCGGGGAACACCGGGGAGCTGTTTTTT
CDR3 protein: CASSIGAGNTGELFF

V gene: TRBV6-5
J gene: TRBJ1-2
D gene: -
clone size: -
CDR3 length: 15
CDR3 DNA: TGTGCCAGCAGTTCCAGTCTCCTTCGGAGCTATGGCTACACCTTC
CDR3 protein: CASSSSLLRSYGYTF

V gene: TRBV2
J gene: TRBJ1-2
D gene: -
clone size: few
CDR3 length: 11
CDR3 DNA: TGTGCCAGCAGTTCTAGCTATGGCTACACCTTC
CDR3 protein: CASSSSYGYTF

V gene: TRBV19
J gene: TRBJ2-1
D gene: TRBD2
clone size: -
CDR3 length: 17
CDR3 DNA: TGTGCCAGTAGTACCCTCCGCGGGAGGGCCGCCCACAATGAGCAGTTCTTC
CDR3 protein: CASSTLRGRAAHNEQFF

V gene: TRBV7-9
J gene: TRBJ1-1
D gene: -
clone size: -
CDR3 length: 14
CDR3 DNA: TGTGCCAGCAGCTCCCGGACACCTAACACTGAAGCTTTCTTT
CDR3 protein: CASSSRTPNTEAFF

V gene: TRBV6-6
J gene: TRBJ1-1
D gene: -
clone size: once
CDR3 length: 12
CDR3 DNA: TGTGCCAGCTCTGGCGGTAGACTCGAAGCTTTCTTT
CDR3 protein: CASSGGRLEAFF

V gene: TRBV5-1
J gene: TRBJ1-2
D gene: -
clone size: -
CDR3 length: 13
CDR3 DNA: TGCGCCAGCAGCACGGGAAATAACTATGGCTACACCTTC
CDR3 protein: CASSTGNNYGYTF

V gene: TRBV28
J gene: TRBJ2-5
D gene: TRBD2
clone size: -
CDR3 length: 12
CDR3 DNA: TGTGCGAGCGGGGAGAGCCAAGAGACCCAGTACTTC
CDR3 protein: CASGESQETQYF

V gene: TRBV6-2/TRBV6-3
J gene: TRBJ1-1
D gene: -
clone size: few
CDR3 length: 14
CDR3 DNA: TGTGCCAGCAGTTACTCGACTCGGCCTTACCAAGCTTTCTTT
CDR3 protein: CASSYSTRPYQAFF

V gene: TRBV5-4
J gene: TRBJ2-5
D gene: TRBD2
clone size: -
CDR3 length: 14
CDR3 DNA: TGTGCCAGCAGCTTACGGGGGGGCCGCGAGACCCAGTACTTC
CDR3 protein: CASSLRGGRETQYF

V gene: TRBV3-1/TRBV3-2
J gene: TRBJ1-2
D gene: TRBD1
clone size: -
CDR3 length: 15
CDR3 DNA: TGTGCCAGCAGCCAAGATACAGGGGCAAACTATGGCTACACCTTC
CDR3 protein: CASSQDTGANYGYTF

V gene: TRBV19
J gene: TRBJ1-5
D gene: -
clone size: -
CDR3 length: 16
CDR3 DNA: TGTGCCAGTAAGACGGGGGGAGTGGGCTCGGGTCAGCCCCAGCATTTT
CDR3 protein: CASKTGGVGSGQPQHF

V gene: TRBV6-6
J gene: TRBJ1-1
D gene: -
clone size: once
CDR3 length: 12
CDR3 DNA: TGTGCCAGCAGCCCTCAGAGGACTGAAGCTTTCTTT
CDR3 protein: CASSPQRTEAFF

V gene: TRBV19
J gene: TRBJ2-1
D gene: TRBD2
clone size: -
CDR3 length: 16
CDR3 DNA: TGTGCCAGTAGTCTCCAATCGGGAGGGGTTTACAATGAGCAGTTCTTC
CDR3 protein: CASSLQSGGVYNEQFF

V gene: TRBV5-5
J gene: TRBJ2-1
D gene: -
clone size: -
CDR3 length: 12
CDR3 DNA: TGTGCCAGCAGCCCCGGTGGCAATGAGCAGTTCTTC
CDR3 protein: CASSPGGNEQFF

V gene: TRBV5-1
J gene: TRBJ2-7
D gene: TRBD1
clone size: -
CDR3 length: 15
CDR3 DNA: TGCGCCAGCAGCTTGGCATCGGGACAGGTCTACGAGCAGTACTTC
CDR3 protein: CASSLASGQVYEQYF

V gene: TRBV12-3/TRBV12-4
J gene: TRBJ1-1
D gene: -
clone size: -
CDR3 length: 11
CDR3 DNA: TGTGCCAGCAGTTGGAGAACTGAAGCTTTCTTT
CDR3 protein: CASSWRTEAFF

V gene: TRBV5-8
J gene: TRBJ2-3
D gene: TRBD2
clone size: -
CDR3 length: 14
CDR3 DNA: TGTGCCAGCAGCCGAGGAGCGGGAGCAGATACGCAGTATTTT
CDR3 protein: CASSRGAGADTQYF

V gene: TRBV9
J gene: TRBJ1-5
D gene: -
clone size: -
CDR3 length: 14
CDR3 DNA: TGTGCCAGCAGCGTAGGGACAGCTAATCAGCCCCAGCATTTT
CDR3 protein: CASSVGTANQPQHF

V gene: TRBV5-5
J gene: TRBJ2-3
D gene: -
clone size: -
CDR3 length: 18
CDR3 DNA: TGTGCCAGCAGCTTGGTCGGCCAGGGCGGACCTAGCACAGATACGCAGTATTTT
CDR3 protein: CASSLVGQGGPSTDTQYF

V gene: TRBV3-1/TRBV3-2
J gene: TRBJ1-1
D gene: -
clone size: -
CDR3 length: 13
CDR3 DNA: TGTGCCAGCAGCCAAGAATACGAGGGCGCAGCTTTCTTT
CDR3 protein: CASSQEYEGAAFF

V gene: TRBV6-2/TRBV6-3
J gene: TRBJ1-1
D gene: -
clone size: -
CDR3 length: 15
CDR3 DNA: TGTGCCAGCAGTCTGACAGCTATCATGAACACTGAAGCTTTCTTT
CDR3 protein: CASSLTAIMNTEAFF

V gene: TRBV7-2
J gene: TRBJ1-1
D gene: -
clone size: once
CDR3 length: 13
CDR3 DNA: TGTGCCAGCAACCTGGACAGGAACACTGAAGCTTTCTTT
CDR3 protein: CASNLDRNTEAFF